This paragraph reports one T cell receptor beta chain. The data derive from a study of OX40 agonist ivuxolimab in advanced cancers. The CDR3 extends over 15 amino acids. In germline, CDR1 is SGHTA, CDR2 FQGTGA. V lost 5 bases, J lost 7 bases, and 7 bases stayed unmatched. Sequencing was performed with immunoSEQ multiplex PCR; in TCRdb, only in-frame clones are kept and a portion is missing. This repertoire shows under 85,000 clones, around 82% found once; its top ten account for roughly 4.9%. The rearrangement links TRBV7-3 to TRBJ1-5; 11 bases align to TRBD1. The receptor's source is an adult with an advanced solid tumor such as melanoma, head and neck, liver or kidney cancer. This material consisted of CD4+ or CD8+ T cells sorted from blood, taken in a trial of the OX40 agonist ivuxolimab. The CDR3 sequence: CASSVGTGGWQPQHF. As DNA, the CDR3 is TGTGCCAGCAGCGTGGGGACAGGGGGATGGCAGCCCCAGCATTTT.